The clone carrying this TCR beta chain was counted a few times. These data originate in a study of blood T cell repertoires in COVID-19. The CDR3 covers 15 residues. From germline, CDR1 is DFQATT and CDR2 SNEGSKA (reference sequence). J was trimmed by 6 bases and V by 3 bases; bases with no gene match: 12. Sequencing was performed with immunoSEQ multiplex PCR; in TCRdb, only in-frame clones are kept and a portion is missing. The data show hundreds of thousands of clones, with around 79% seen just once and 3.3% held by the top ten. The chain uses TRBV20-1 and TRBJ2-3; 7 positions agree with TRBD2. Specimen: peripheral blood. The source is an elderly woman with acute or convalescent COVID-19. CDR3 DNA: TGCAGTGCTAGTATTCCGGGGGGTACGGGGGATACGCAGTATTTT. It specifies CSASIPGGTGDTQYF.